A single sample gave rise to the 20 T cell receptor beta chains below, sequenced in a study of blood T cell repertoires in COVID-19. Generated by immunoSEQ multiplex PCR, the TCRdb table keeps only in-frame clones and is missing some. The repertoire holds over 150,000 clones, with under 85% as singletons. Sequencing input: peripheral blood. Every receptor here comes from a woman aged 80 or older with acute or convalescent COVID-19.

The J gene is TRBJ1-1, the V gene TRBV4-1, with a possible D match to TRBD1 (6 bases). The CDR3 is 15 residues long. Germline CDR1 reads MGHRA; CDR2 reads YSYEKL. V was pared by 0 bases and J by 4 bases, with 12 bases between. The CDR3 here is CASSQDLGGGTEAFF. The CDR3, as DNA: TGCGCCAGCAGCCAAGACCTAGGGGGTGGCACTGAAGCTTTCTTT.

This clone was seen once. J is TRBJ2-2 and V is TRBV2; D is unresolved. V gave up 2 bases and J gave up 3 bases, with 13 bases separating them. Germline V gene sequence: CDR1 SNHLY, CDR2 FYNNEI. The CDR3 has 16 amino acids. CDR3 residues: CASSEFRPKDTGELFF. The CDR3 DNA sequence: TGTGCCAGCAGTGAATTCAGGCCAAAGGACACCGGGGAGCTGTTTTTT.

V usage is TRBV7-2 and J usage is TRBJ1-6; TRBD1 is a possible D gene (6 bases). The V end lost 1 base, the J end lost 7 bases, and 11 bases lay between the germline ends. This CDR3 region has 15 residues. Looked up from germline, CDR1 is SGHTA and CDR2 is FQGNSA. CDR3: CASSLVAQGNSPLHF. DNA of the CDR3: TGTGCCAGCAGCTTAGTGGCGCAGGGGAATTCACCCCTCCACTTT. Complete variable domain (other parts from reference TRBV7-2 and TRBJ1-6): GAGVSQSPSNKVTEKGKDVELRCDPISGHTALYWYRQSLGQGLEFLIYFQGNSAPDKSGLPSDRFSAERTGGSVSTLTIQRTQQEDSAVYLCASSLVAQGNSPLHFGNGTRLTVT.

The V gene is TRBV6-2 or TRBV6-3, the J gene TRBJ1-1; no clear D. The CDR3 totals 13 residues. V was pared by 6 bases and J by 10 bases, with 18 bases between. CDR1 MNHEY and CDR2 SVGEGT come from the germline V gene. The CDR3 region has the DNA TGTGCCAGCAGCCAACAACTAGGGCTAATAGCTTTCTTT. It is translated as CASSQQLGLIAFF.

CDR3 nucleotides: TGTGCCAGCAGCCAAGGACAGGTTTATGGCTACACCTTC. This translates into CASSQGQVYGYTF. This chain connects TRBV14 to TRBJ1-2; tentative D call: TRBD1 (6 bases). The CDR3 spans 13 residues. Germline V CDR1 and CDR2: SGHDN, FVKESK. V was pared by 1 base and J by 5 bases, with 8 bases between.

The chain uses TRBV3-1 (or the pseudogene TRBV3-2) and TRBJ1-1, with D perhaps matching TRBD1 (6 bases). V was cut by 1 base and J by 1 base, with 7 bases left in between. The CDR3 runs 14 residues. Germline loops: CDR1 LGHDT, CDR2 YNNKEL (reference sequence). This CDR3 is CASSQGGQNTEAFF. The CDR3, as DNA: TGTGCCAGCAGCCAAGGGGGACAGAACACTGAAGCTTTCTTT.

The CDR3 protein is CASSLRAGINEQFF. CDR3 DNA: TGTGCCAGCAGCTTACGAGCGGGGATCAATGAGCAGTTCTTC. V is TRBV11-3 and J is TRBJ2-1, with 7 nucleotides matching TRBD2. V was clipped by 2 bases and J by 6 bases; unmatched bases: 4. The germline gives CDR1 SGHNT, CDR2 YENEEA. The CDR3 sequence is 14 residues long.

This chain uses TRBV30 with TRBJ2-7; 11 bases map to TRBD2. Germline V CDR1 and CDR2: GTSNPN, SVGIG (reference sequence). Trimming removed 1 base from V and 5 bases from J; junction bases left unmatched: 13. This CDR3 is 17 amino acids long. Written as DNA, the CDR3 is TGTGCCTGGAGTGGGACCTTTTTTTCTAGCGGGGGGAACGAGCAGTACTTC. Amino acid sequence: CAWSGTFFSSGGNEQYF.

The CDR3 reads CASSVAATVAYEQYF. CDR3 coding DNA: TGTGCCAGCAGCGTCGCCGCTACAGTCGCCTACGAGCAGTACTTC. The chain has TRBV7-8 and TRBJ2-7; no firm D call. CDR3 length: 15 residues. Germline V gene sequence: CDR1 SGHVS, CDR2 FQNEAQ. With 5 bases removed from V and 2 bases from J, the gap between germline ends came to 16 bases.

The V gene is TRBV3-1 (or the pseudogene TRBV3-2), the J gene TRBJ1-2; D unresolved. Germline values: CDR1 LGHDT, CDR2 YNNKEL (reference sequence). The CDR3 extends over 16 amino acids. Trimming stripped 3 bases from V and 4 bases from J, with 18 bases between. The CDR3 DNA sequence: TGTGCCAGCAGCCACAAGCTGGGCGGGGATAGCTATGGCTACACCTTC. Residues: CASSHKLGGDSYGYTF.

The chain combines TRBV5-1 with TRBJ1-3; tentatively, D is TRBD1 (6 bases). This CDR3 has 15 amino acids. The V gene lost 1 base and the J gene lost 0 bases, with 8 bases spanning the gap. CDR1 is SGHRS and CDR2 is YFSETQ in the germline V gene. The CDR3 coding sequence is TGCGCCAGCAGCTTGACAGGGACCTCTGGAAACACCATATATTTT. This gives the protein CASSLTGTSGNTIYF. The full variable domain, with the rest looked up from reference TRBV5-1 and TRBJ1-3, is KAGVTQTPRYLIKTRGQQVTLSCSPISGHRSVSWYQQTPGQGLQFLFEYFSETQRNKGNFPGRFSGRQFSNSRSEMNVSTLELGDSALYLCASSLTGTSGNTIYFGEGSWLTVV.

The CDR3 nucleotides are TGTGCCAGCAGCCGACTAGCGGGGGGCACAGATACGCAGTATTTT. As protein: CASSRLAGGTDTQYF. The chain is built from TRBV13 and TRBJ2-3, with 12 nucleotides matching TRBD2. Germline CDR1 and CDR2: PRHDT and FYEKMQ (reference sequence). The J segment lost 1 base and the V segment lost 5 bases, leaving 1 base of the junction unmatched. The CDR3 is made up of 15 amino acids.

This clone was seen more than once but under ten times. The V gene is TRBV3-1 (or the pseudogene TRBV3-2), the J gene TRBJ2-7; the D gene is possibly TRBD2 (6 bases). The CDR3 is 14 amino acids. Trimming took off 5 bases at V and 5 bases at J, with 16 bases between the two ends. Germline values: CDR1 LGHDT, CDR2 YNNKEL (reference sequence). This CDR3 is CASSYPGGGDEQYF. In DNA form, the CDR3 reads TGTGCCAGCAGCTACCCAGGAGGAGGGGACGAGCAGTACTTC.

The rearrangement uses TRBV7-2 and TRBJ1-6, with TRBD1 matching over 7 bases. Germline V gene sequence: CDR1 SGHTA, CDR2 FQGNSA. There are 15 residues in the CDR3. V lost 4 bases, J lost 5 bases, and 5 bases stayed unmatched. CDR3 residues: CASSSGTANNSPLHF. The CDR3 DNA reads as TGTGCCAGCAGCTCAGGGACAGCGAATAATTCACCCCTCCACTTT. Supplemented by reference TRBV7-2 and TRBJ1-6, the full variable domain reads GAGVSQSPSNKVTEKGKDVELRCDPISGHTALYWYRQSLGQGLEFLIYFQGNSAPDKSGLPSDRFSAERTGGSVSTLTIQRTQQEDSAVYLCASSSGTANNSPLHFGNGTRLTVT.

Only one count was recorded for this clone. The V gene is TRBV20-1, the J gene TRBJ1-1, with 7 nucleotides matching TRBD1. V gave up 5 bases and J gave up 11 bases; unmatched junction bases: 8. This CDR3 has 11 amino acids. In germline, CDR1 is DFQATT, CDR2 SNEGSKA (reference sequence). As DNA, the CDR3 is TGCAGTGCTGACAGGGATCCACGGGCTTTCTTT. This encodes CSADRDPRAFF.

J is TRBJ1-3 and V is TRBV2, with D hard to call. This CDR3 region has 15 residues. V lost 2 bases, J lost 4 bases, and 12 bases lay in between. CDR1 is SNHLY and CDR2 is FYNNEI in the germline V gene. The CDR3 coding sequence is TGTGCCAGCAGTGAATTTCGGGGATCCGGAAACACCATATATTTT. It encodes CASSEFRGSGNTIYF.

The V call is TRBV5-8, the J call TRBJ1-1, with 10 bases identical to TRBD1. Germline-derived CDR1 and CDR2 are SGHTS and YDEGEE. The trim removed 0 bases at V and 6 bases at J, leaving 8 bases unmatched. The CDR3 totals 16 residues. The CDR3 DNA reads as TGTGCCAGCAGCTTGGCGGGAGACAGGGGGCGCGCTGAAGCTTTCTTT. Translated, it gives CASSLAGDRGRAEAFF.

The V and J genes are TRBV7-2 and TRBJ2-5; no clear D. V was shortened by 0 bases and J by 5 bases, with 4 bases between the two germline ends. CDR1 and CDR2 from the germline V gene are SGHTA and FQGNSA. The CDR3 extends over 12 amino acids. CDR3 in amino acids: CASSLARETQYF. The CDR3 nucleotides are TGTGCCAGCAGCTTAGCGCGGGAGACCCAGTACTTC.

This chain joins TRBV3-1 (or the pseudogene TRBV3-2) and TRBJ1-1; a weak D match, TRBD1 (6 bases). The length of the CDR3 is 16 residues. The V and J ends lost 1 base and 4 bases respectively, with 16 bases between them. Germline V gene sequence: CDR1 LGHDT, CDR2 YNNKEL (reference sequence). In DNA, the CDR3 is TGTGCCAGCAGCCAAGCTCCGGGGGGCAAGGGCACTGAAGCTTTCTTT. Residues: CASSQAPGGKGTEAFF.

The rearrangement links TRBV6-2 or TRBV6-3 to TRBJ1-5, with D hard to call. V was trimmed by 6 bases and J by 0 bases, leaving 18 bases between them. From germline, CDR1 is MNHEY and CDR2 SVGEGT. The CDR3 has 17 amino acids. In nucleotides, the CDR3 is TGTGCCAGCAGCTTCCCTTTAAGCGGAGTTAGCAATCAGCCCCAGCATTTT. Protein: CASSFPLSGVSNQPQHF.